This T cell receptor beta chain was identified in a study of T cell repertoires in cytomegalovirus infection. With V trimmed by 0 bases and J by 5 bases, 5 bases remained unmatched. The germline V gene encodes CDR1 LGHNA and CDR2 YSLEER. There are 16 residues in the CDR3. This clonotype has a count of ten or more. The antigen is undetermined. TCRdb called the reads again in MiXCR, with one record for every CDR3 protein. The sample lists around 120,000 distinct CDR3 sequences; roughly a quarter were seen once. Notes on the study in general: Individuals carrying CMV plus the relevant HLA were identified by cumulative frequency of public TCR beta families. Dominant in the ex vivo response were TCR beta clonotypes restricted by HLA-C and specific for CMV.

Sequenced input: PBMCs, sequenced either directly or after in vitro stimulation (not recorded which). V is TRBV4-3 and J is TRBJ2-7; TRBD2 agrees at 12 bases. The sequence derives from a human donor in good health (CMV status not recorded). Some clones in this sample may be carry-over from other donors' samples. The CDR3 DNA reads as TGCGCCAGCAGCCAAGACCTAGCGGGAGGGACCCACGAGCAGTACTTC. Translated: CASSQDLAGGTHEQYF.